The clone carrying this TCR beta chain was counted ten times or more. The antigen remains unidentified. The data were obtained in a study of T-cell memory formation after mild COVID-19. Turning to the study itself: The two donors had largely donor-specific TCR clusters. Study results and caveats: Whereas later expanders leaned CD4+, clones contracting day 15 to 85 showed a balanced CD4/CD8 makeup. Detection of some responders pre-infection suggested pre-existing cross-reactive memory T cells participated.

CDR3 length equals 12 residues. Per the germline V gene, CDR1 is SGHKS and CDR2 is YYEKEE (reference sequence). V lost 2 bases and J lost 3, with 0 bases in between. One entry per CDR3 protein, called by TCRdb with MiXCR from the 5' RACE reads. The sample includes approximately 410,000 distinct CDR3 sequences, roughly a quarter of them seen just once. This receptor was obtained from an adult woman who had mild COVID-19 (a few samples of this study predate the infection). Cell type and time point are not known. Sequencing was done on a sample of PBMCs or a T cell subset sorted from them (not recorded which). The chain recombines TRBV5-5 with TRBJ2-6, with no clear D. DNA of the CDR3: TGTGCCAGCAGCTTTGGGGCCAACGTCCTGACTTTC. As protein: CASSFGANVLTF.